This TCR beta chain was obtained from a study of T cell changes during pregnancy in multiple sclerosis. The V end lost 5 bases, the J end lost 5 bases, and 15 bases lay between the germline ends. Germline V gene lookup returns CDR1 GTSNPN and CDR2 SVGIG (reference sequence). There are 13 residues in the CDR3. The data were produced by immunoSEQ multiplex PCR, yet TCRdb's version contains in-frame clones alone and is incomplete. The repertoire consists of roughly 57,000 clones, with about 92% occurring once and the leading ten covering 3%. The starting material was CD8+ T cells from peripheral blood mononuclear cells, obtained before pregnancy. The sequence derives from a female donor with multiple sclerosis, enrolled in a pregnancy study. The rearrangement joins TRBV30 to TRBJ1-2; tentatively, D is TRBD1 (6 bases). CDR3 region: CAWLEGQGYGYTF. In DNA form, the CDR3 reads TGTGCCTGGCTCGAGGGGCAGGGGTATGGCTACACCTTC.